The 29 T cell receptor beta chains given below trace back to one sample, sequenced in a study of vaccination and CD4 T cells after COVID-19. An Oncomine TCR Beta short-read assay was used to sequence the DNA from cultured CD4+ T cells. TCRdb re-analysed the PCR reads in MiXCR, keeping a single row per CDR3 protein. The data show about 20,000 distinct CDR3 sequences, with approximately 29% seen just once and approximately 19% held by the top ten. Their antigens are not known. The treatment: roughly 11-day PBMC culture with coronavirus spike peptide pools or control peptides (ViraFEST assay). Sequenced: cultured CD4+ T cells from blood. These receptors came from a human donor with COVID-19.

The J gene is TRBJ2-2, the V gene TRBV12-3 or TRBV12-4; D remains unclear. The CDR3 contains 14 residues. V shed 6 bases and J shed 6 bases, with 14 bases lying between them. The CDR3 DNA sequence: TGTGCCAGCAGGATGGGGATATCATCCGGGGAGCTGTTTTTT. It encodes CASRMGISSGELFF.

This clonotype was detected only a few times. This chain links TRBV27 with TRBJ2-2, with TRBD2 identical over 12 bases. Germline V lookup: CDR1 MNHEY, CDR2 SMNVEV (reference sequence). The CDR3 is 18 residues long. V gave up 2 bases and J gave up 5 bases; unmatched junction bases: 9. The CDR3: CASSLLRLAGGLTGELFF. CDR3 sequence (DNA): TGTGCCAGCAGTTTACTGAGGCTAGCGGGGGGGCTGACCGGGGAGCTGTTTTTT.

The chain links TRBV7-2 to TRBJ2-5, with 7 bases identical to TRBD2. Trimming cost V 2 bases and J 0 bases; bases outside gene matches: 6. Germline V gives CDR1 SGHTA, CDR2 FQGNSA. CDR3 length equals 16 residues. CDR3 nucleotides: TGTGCCAGCAGCTTACCTAGCGGAGCGTACCAAGAGACCCAGTACTTC. It yields the protein CASSLPSGAYQETQYF.

The chain is built from TRBV30 and TRBJ2-7; D remains ambiguous. This CDR3 region has 13 residues. The V gene lost 3 bases and the J gene lost 3 bases, with 12 bases spanning the gap. Germline V gene sequence: CDR1 GTSNPN, CDR2 SVGIG (reference sequence). The CDR3 bases are TGTGCCTGGAGCCCGAACGTGGGCTACGAGCAGTACTTC. It specifies CAWSPNVGYEQYF.

This clonotype occurred a few times. This chain uses TRBV6-1 with TRBJ1-2; D is ambiguous. This CDR3 has 11 residues. CDR1 is MNHNS, CDR2 SASEGT, per germline. The V end lost 2 bases, the J end lost 3 bases, and 1 base lay between the germline ends. The CDR3 sequence is CASSEHYGYTF. CDR3 nucleotide sequence: TGTGCCAGCAGTGAACACTATGGCTACACCTTC.

The chain is built from TRBV20-1 and TRBJ2-7, with a weak D call TRBD1 (6 bases). This CDR3 comprises 15 residues. The V gene's germline CDR1 is DFQATT and CDR2 SNEGSKA (reference sequence). V was shortened by 2 bases and J by 3 bases, with 17 bases between the two germline ends. The CDR3 sequence: CSARKPTTGFYEQYF. DNA for the CDR3: TGCAGTGCTAGAAAACCGACTACAGGGTTCTACGAGCAGTACTTC.

CDR3 loop: CASRRTGAAGDAEAFF. DNA for the CDR3: TGTGCCAGCAGGCGTACAGGGGCGGCGGGGGACGCTGAAGCTTTCTTT. This sequence joins TRBV28 and TRBJ1-1; TRBD1 aligns across 7 bases. There are 16 residues in the CDR3. Germline CDR1 is MDHEN and CDR2 is SYDVKM. The V segment lost 6 bases and the J segment 6 bases; nucleotides outside the gene matches: 16.

There are a few counts of this clonotype. The chain couples TRBV11-2 to TRBJ2-4; no clear D gene. This CDR3 has 16 amino acids. Trimming removed 1 base at V and 0 bases at J, with 10 bases between. The V gene's germline CDR1 is SGHAT and CDR2 FQNNGV. The CDR3 region has the DNA TGTGCCAGCAGCTTAGTAACAGACCTAGCCAAAAACATTCAGTACTTC. It yields the protein CASSLVTDLAKNIQYF.

By share of the sample, this clonotype is medium-sized. This rearrangement joins TRBV6-1 to TRBJ1-1, with 7 bases matching TRBD1. V shed 6 bases, J shed 5 bases, and the junction held 9 bases outside the gene matches. CDR3 length: 14 residues. From germline, CDR1 is MNHNS and CDR2 SASEGT. The CDR3 nucleotides are TGTGCCAGCAGCCGCCGGGACAGTTATACTGAAGCTTTCTTT. Amino acids: CASSRRDSYTEAFF.

This clonotype was found a few times. CDR3 sequence (DNA): TGTGCCAGCAGTAAGCATCTAGCGGGGGGCACAGATACGCAGTATTTT. Encoded protein: CASSKHLAGGTDTQYF. The chain recombines TRBV12-3 or TRBV12-4 with TRBJ2-3; 10 bases agree with TRBD2. There are 16 residues in the CDR3. Trimming took 5 bases from V and 1 from J; bases not matched to a gene: 6.

The V call is TRBV19, the J call TRBJ2-1; D is perhaps TRBD1 or TRBD2 (6 bases each). The CDR3 totals 16 residues. With 6 bases removed from V and 12 bases from J, the gap between germline ends came to 27 bases. Per the germline V gene, CDR1 is LNHDA and CDR2 is SQIVND (reference sequence). The DNA of the CDR3 is TGTGCCAGTAGCCCTAGGGGGACTTCCGATCGCAACCTGCAGTTCTTC. This translates into CASSPRGTSDRNLQFF.

This clonotype was found a few times. The rearrangement links TRBV10-3 to TRBJ1-5; D not certain. Germline-derived CDR1 and CDR2 are ENHRY and SYGVKD. The CDR3 is 14 residues long. The V end lost 10 bases, the J end lost 7 bases, and 20 bases lay between the germline ends. CDR3 residues: CATGREGFVQPQHF. DNA of the CDR3: TGTGCCACGGGTCGGGAGGGCTTCGTCCAGCCCCAGCATTTT.

This clonotype was seen more than once but under ten times. The chain employs TRBV11-2 and TRBJ2-7, with D perhaps TRBD1 (5 bases). Germline V gene lookup returns CDR1 SGHAT and CDR2 FQNNGV. With 5 bases removed from V and 2 bases from J, the gap between germline ends came to 10 bases. This CDR3 has 13 amino acids. DNA of the CDR3: TGTGCCAGCAGCATTTCAGGGCCCTACGAGCAGTACTTC. This translates into CASSISGPYEQYF.

This chain uses TRBV7-3 with TRBJ2-3; D remains ambiguous. With 4 bases removed from V and 6 bases from J, the gap between germline ends came to 8 bases. Germline CDR1 and CDR2: SGHTA and FQGTGA. CDR3 size: 12 residues. The CDR3: CASSSDFDTQYF. The CDR3 region has the DNA TGTGCCAGCAGCTCCGACTTTGATACGCAGTATTTT.

V gene TRBV20-1 combines with J gene TRBJ1-5; no reliable D call. This CDR3 contains 14 residues. V gave up 4 bases and J gave up 1 base, with 11 bases separating them. In germline, CDR1 is DFQATT, CDR2 SNEGSKA (reference sequence). The CDR3 loop reads CSATLRKSNQPQHF. The CDR3 coding sequence is TGCAGTGCTACCCTCCGAAAGAGCAATCAGCCCCAGCATTTT.

This chain connects TRBV7-9 to TRBJ1-2; D might be TRBD1 (6 bases). Germline V lookup: CDR1 SEHNR, CDR2 FQNEAQ (reference sequence). The CDR3 length is 18 residues. The V gene lost 5 bases and the J gene lost 1 base, with 23 bases spanning the gap. The CDR3 is CASSLLGARTVVNYGYTF. The CDR3 region has the DNA TGTGCCAGCAGCCTATTAGGGGCTCGGACAGTGGTTAACTATGGCTACACCTTC.

This clonotype was found a few times. V usage is TRBV7-2 and J usage is TRBJ1-2, with D maybe TRBD1 (6 bases). The CDR3 contains 14 residues. Germline V gene sequence: CDR1 SGHTA, CDR2 FQGNSA. V lost 2 bases and J 4 bases, leaving 11 bases between the germline ends. The CDR3 sequence is CASSLTLGGYGYTF. CDR3 in DNA: TGTGCCAGCAGCTTAACTTTAGGGGGCTATGGCTACACCTTC.

V and J are TRBV12-3 or TRBV12-4 and TRBJ1-5, with D possibly TRBD1 on 5 matching bases. V lost 6 bases and J lost 4, with 13 bases in between. This CDR3 contains 14 residues. DNA for the CDR3: TGTGCCAGCAGACCAGACAGTGTAAATCAGCCCCAGCATTTT. Residues: CASRPDSVNQPQHF.

This clonotype has a handful of counts. The gene calls are TRBV10-1 and TRBJ2-1; the match to TRBD2 covers 11 bases. V lost 2 bases, J lost 6 bases, and 12 bases stayed unmatched. The CDR3 is made up of 18 amino acids. CDR1 and CDR2 from the germline V gene are WNHNN and SYGVQD (reference sequence). The CDR3 DNA is TGCGCCAGCAGTGAGCCGCGGCTAGCGGGGGGAAACGTCAATGAGCAGTTCTTC. Amino acid sequence: CASSEPRLAGGNVNEQFF.

This clonotype was detected only a few times. V gene TRBV20-1 combines with J gene TRBJ2-5, with D possibly called TRBD1 or TRBD2 (6 bases each). The CDR3 has 12 residues. Trimming pared 7 bases from V and 3 bases from J, leaving 12 bases between. CDR1 is DFQATT and CDR2 is SNEGSKA in the germline V gene (reference sequence). The CDR3 coding sequence is TGCAGTGGGATTAGGGGGGAAGAGACCCAGTACTTC. This gives the protein CSGIRGEETQYF.

This chain joins TRBV5-4 and TRBJ1-5; no reliable D call. The CDR3 is 12 residues long. The V end was cut by 2 bases, the J end by 4 bases, with 4 bases between. Germline loops: CDR1 SGHNT, CDR2 YYREEE (reference sequence). The CDR3 region has the DNA TGTGCCAGCAGCTTCCAGAATCAGCCCCAGCATTTT. Protein: CASSFQNQPQHF.

The chain carries TRBV6-1 and TRBJ1-1, with 7 bases aligning to TRBD1. The V segment lost 6 bases and the J segment 1 base; nucleotides outside the gene matches: 2. CDR1 and CDR2 (germline): MNHNS, SASEGT. The CDR3 has 13 residues. CDR3 sequence reads: CASRTGQNTEAFF. DNA for the CDR3: TGTGCCAGCAGGACAGGGCAGAACACTGAAGCTTTCTTT.

V and J are TRBV6-1 and TRBJ1-2; 8 nucleotides align to TRBD1. Germline V gives CDR1 MNHNS, CDR2 SASEGT. The CDR3 has 13 residues. With 7 bases clipped from V and 5 bases from J, the junction kept 6 bases outside the gene matches. CDR3 sequence (DNA): TGTGCCAGCATCGAAGGGACAGGATATGGCTACACCTTC. Its protein is CASIEGTGYGYTF.

The genes are TRBV20-1 and TRBJ2-7; a weak D match, TRBD1 (5 bases). V was clipped by 4 bases and J by 2 bases, with 9 bases between them. CDR1 and CDR2 from the germline V gene are DFQATT and SNEGSKA (reference sequence). This CDR3 spans 12 amino acids. DNA of the CDR3: TGCAGTGCTAACTGGGGCCCCTACGAGCAGTACTTC. It codes for CSANWGPYEQYF.

J is TRBJ1-2 and V is TRBV18; unclear D gene. The CDR3 has 15 residues. The V end lost 0 bases, the J end lost 2 bases, and 10 bases lay between the germline ends. CDR1 is KGHSH and CDR2 is LQKENI in the germline V gene. The DNA for the CDR3 is TGTGCCAGCTCACCACCGACGGGATCAAACTATGGCTACACCTTC. Protein: CASSPPTGSNYGYTF. The full variable domain, with the rest looked up from reference TRBV18 and TRBJ1-2, is NAGVMQNPRHLVRRRGQEARLRCSPMKGHSHVYWYRQLPEEGLKFMVYLQKENIIDESGMPKERFSAEFPKEGPSILRIQQVVRGDSAAYFCASSPPTGSNYGYTFGSGTRLTVV.

The sample holds a few counts of this clonotype. CDR3 sequence: CSVGGGPTDTQYF. CDR3 bases: TGCAGCGTGGGTGGGGGCCCCACAGATACGCAGTATTTT. This sequence joins TRBV29-1 and TRBJ2-3; tentative D call: TRBD1 (6 bases). Trimming left V 6 bases short and J 2 bases short, with 12 bases between. The CDR3 consists of 13 residues. Per the germline V gene, CDR1 is SQVTM and CDR2 is ANQGSEA.

This clonotype was found once. This chain links TRBV19 with TRBJ1-2; D is unresolved. Deletions cut 3 bases from V and 5 bases from J, with 10 bases between. The CDR3 extends over 13 amino acids. Per germline, CDR1 LNHDA and CDR2 SQIVND (reference sequence). The CDR3 protein is CASSMGAQYGYTF. The CDR3 region has the DNA TGTGCCAGTAGTATGGGCGCCCAATATGGCTACACCTTC.

This rearrangement joins TRBV5-4 to TRBJ2-5, with TRBD2 matching 8 bases. This CDR3 contains 15 residues. The ends lost 4 bases at V and 1 base at J; junction bases unmatched: 6. Germline V lookup: CDR1 SGHNT, CDR2 YYREEE (reference sequence). In DNA form, the CDR3 reads TGTGCCAGCAGCGGAAGCGGGGGCCTCCAAGAGACCCAGTACTTC. Encoded protein: CASSGSGGLQETQYF.

This sequence joins TRBV20-1 and TRBJ2-1; 16 nucleotides line up with TRBD2. Losses at the gene ends were 2 bases for V and 9 bases for J; bases not matched to a gene: 7. CDR1 and CDR2 (germline): DFQATT, SNEGSKA (reference sequence). The CDR3 contains 16 residues. The CDR3: CSARSGTSGGAPEQFF. The CDR3 DNA follows: TGCAGTGCTAGATCGGGGACTAGCGGGGGGGCACCTGAGCAGTTCTTC.